Sequencing of this T cell receptor beta chain was carried out in a study of blood T cell repertoires in COVID-19. Background on the study: COVID-19 samples, acute and convalescent, were from the United States, Italy and Spain. From T cells, B-cell-depleted T cells, or PBMCs came the material, which was cDNA or gDNA.

Original data processing: Amplification from reference gene primers served as the basis for estimated nucleated cell counts. Here immunoSEQ multiplex PCR was the method, and the copy in TCRdb shows in-frame clones only, minus some. V and J calls plus clone size are reproduced from that table; the DNA served to infer D and trimming. The data hold around 290,000 clones, with over 75% observed a single time. Material: peripheral blood. The receptor comes from a woman aged 45-60 years who had recovered from COVID-19.

CDR3 in amino acids: CASSQRFLGQGEETQYF. The CDR3, as DNA: TGTGCCAGCAGCCAAAGATTCCTAGGACAGGGAGAAGAGACCCAGTACTTC. The rearrangement joins TRBV5-8 to TRBJ2-5; 8 positions match TRBD1. CDR1 SGHTS and CDR2 YDEGEE come from the germline V gene. The V segment lost 4 bases and the J segment 3 bases; nucleotides outside the gene matches: 14. CDR3 length equals 17 residues.